These T cell receptor beta chains were read from a single sample in a study of blood T cell repertoires in COVID-19. Only in-frame clones appear in the TCRdb table, and some are missing; sequencing was by immunoSEQ multiplex PCR. The table records some 240,000 clones, around 82% of them present only once. The material sequenced was peripheral blood. The receptors shown here come from a woman aged 70-85 years with acute or convalescent COVID-19. Each CDR3 is given with its conserved first and last residue. Fields, in order: clone size, J gene, V gene, D gene, CDR3 DNA, CDR3 protein. D genes are given only for firm matches. Clone size appears in some rows only: once, few, many, or a class for an expanded clone.

clone size: few
J gene: TRBJ2-5
V gene: TRBV9
D gene: NA
CDR3 DNA: TGTGCCAGCAGCGTAGCCGGGACTCCGGGAGAGACCCAGTACTTC
CDR3 protein: CASSVAGTPGETQYF

clone size: NA
J gene: TRBJ2-5
V gene: TRBV7-6
D gene: TRBD2
CDR3 DNA: TGTGCCAGCAGCTTAGTAGCGGGGGGCCCCCCGGGTACCCAGTACTTC
CDR3 protein: CASSLVAGGPPGTQYF

clone size: NA
J gene: TRBJ1-1
V gene: TRBV6-5
D gene: NA
CDR3 DNA: TGTGCCAGCGTAAACAACATGAACACTGAAGCTTTCTTT
CDR3 protein: CASVNNMNTEAFF

clone size: NA
J gene: TRBJ2-1
V gene: TRBV9
D gene: TRBD2
CDR3 DNA: TGTGCCAGCAGCGGGACTAGCGGAAACAATGAGCAGTTCTTC
CDR3 protein: CASSGTSGNNEQFF

clone size: NA
J gene: TRBJ1-2
V gene: TRBV10-3
D gene: NA
CDR3 DNA: TGTGCCATCAGTGAGTCGGGGAATCCAGAGGGAGGGAGGCCCACCTTC
CDR3 protein: CAISESGNPEGGRPTF

clone size: NA
J gene: TRBJ2-2
V gene: TRBV4-3
D gene: TRBD2
CDR3 DNA: TGCGCCAGCAGCCAAGGGTTTAGCGGGGGGGCGAACACCGGGGAGCTGTTTTTT
CDR3 protein: CASSQGFSGGANTGELFF

clone size: NA
J gene: TRBJ1-4
V gene: TRBV5-1
D gene: NA
CDR3 DNA: TGCGCCAGCAGCAGGGGGATAGGAAGTGAAAAACTGTTTTTT
CDR3 protein: CASSRGIGSEKLFF

clone size: NA
J gene: TRBJ1-5
V gene: TRBV19
D gene: NA
CDR3 DNA: TGTGCCACCGACGGGGGTAGCAATCAGCCCCAGCATTTT
CDR3 protein: CATDGGSNQPQHF

clone size: NA
J gene: TRBJ2-3
V gene: TRBV9
D gene: TRBD2
CDR3 DNA: TGTGCCAGCAGCGGCGCTAGCGGGGTAGCAGATACGCAGTATTTT
CDR3 protein: CASSGASGVADTQYF

clone size: NA
J gene: TRBJ1-5
V gene: TRBV7-2
D gene: TRBD1
CDR3 DNA: TGTGCCAGCAGCCTTTCGGGACAGGGCAGGGGCAATCAGCCCCAGCATTTT
CDR3 protein: CASSLSGQGRGNQPQHF

clone size: NA
J gene: TRBJ1-3
V gene: TRBV28
D gene: TRBD1
CDR3 DNA: TGTGCCAGCAGTTTGACAGGGCACGGAAACACCATATATTTT
CDR3 protein: CASSLTGHGNTIYF

clone size: once
J gene: TRBJ1-3
V gene: TRBV7-6
D gene: TRBD1
CDR3 DNA: TGTGCCAGCAGCGTCGCGGGACAGCTCGCGAACACCATATATTTT
CDR3 protein: CASSVAGQLANTIYF

clone size: few
J gene: TRBJ1-2
V gene: TRBV4-3
D gene: NA
CDR3 DNA: TGCGCCAGCAGCCAAGATCGGCACAGTAACTATGGCTACACCTTC
CDR3 protein: CASSQDRHSNYGYTF

clone size: NA
J gene: TRBJ2-1
V gene: TRBV6-5
D gene: TRBD2
CDR3 DNA: TGTGCCAGCAGCGACGGGGGACTACCTGAGCAGTTCTTC
CDR3 protein: CASSDGGLPEQFF

clone size: NA
J gene: TRBJ1-6
V gene: TRBV6-5
D gene: TRBD1
CDR3 DNA: TGTGCCAGCACCTCCGGACAGGGCACATCACCCCTCCACTTT
CDR3 protein: CASTSGQGTSPLHF

clone size: NA
J gene: TRBJ2-7
V gene: TRBV18
D gene: NA
CDR3 DNA: TGTGCCAGCTCGCTAGGTCCCGACCCCGGGGTAAACGAGCAGTACTTC
CDR3 protein: CASSLGPDPGVNEQYF

clone size: NA
J gene: TRBJ2-1
V gene: TRBV5-5
D gene: TRBD1
CDR3 DNA: TGTGCCAGCAGCTTAGATGACAGGGGGGTTTTCTACAATGAGCAGTTCTTC
CDR3 protein: CASSLDDRGVFYNEQFF

clone size: NA
J gene: TRBJ2-7
V gene: TRBV11-3
D gene: NA
CDR3 DNA: TGTGCCAGCAGCATGCGACTTGACTCCGAGCAGTACTTC
CDR3 protein: CASSMRLDSEQYF

clone size: NA
J gene: TRBJ2-5
V gene: TRBV18
D gene: TRBD2
CDR3 DNA: TGTGCCAGCTCCTCGGGGGGCCAAGAGACCCAGTACTTC
CDR3 protein: CASSSGGQETQYF

clone size: NA
J gene: TRBJ2-7
V gene: TRBV5-1
D gene: NA
CDR3 DNA: TGCGCCAGCAGCACCGCCGCAGACTCCTTCGATCACGAGCAGTACTTC
CDR3 protein: CASSTAADSFDHEQYF

clone size: NA
J gene: TRBJ2-7
V gene: TRBV18
D gene: TRBD1
CDR3 DNA: TGTGCCAGCTCACCACCGTTGCAGGGGGTCTCCTACGAGCAGTACTTC
CDR3 protein: CASSPPLQGVSYEQYF

clone size: NA
J gene: TRBJ1-3
V gene: TRBV4-1
D gene: NA
CDR3 DNA: TGCGCCAGCAGCCAAGTTAACAGGGCGGAAAACACCATATATTTT
CDR3 protein: CASSQVNRAENTIYF

clone size: NA
J gene: TRBJ1-3
V gene: TRBV4-3
D gene: TRBD1
CDR3 DNA: TGCGCCAGCAGCCAAGATCCAGCGGACAGGAGGGAAAGCTCTGGAAACACCATATATTTT
CDR3 protein: CASSQDPADRRESSGNTIYF

clone size: NA
J gene: TRBJ2-5
V gene: TRBV5-8
D gene: TRBD2
CDR3 DNA: TGTGCCATCCCAATTCGGGGAACCGGGGGGGAGACCCAGTACTTC
CDR3 protein: CAIPIRGTGGETQYF

clone size: NA
J gene: TRBJ2-7
V gene: TRBV19
D gene: NA
CDR3 DNA: TGTGCCAGTAGTCGCGGGGAGTCCTACGAGCAGTACTTC
CDR3 protein: CASSRGESYEQYF

clone size: NA
J gene: TRBJ2-2
V gene: TRBV7-7
D gene: TRBD1
CDR3 DNA: TGTGCCAGCAGCTCTGGGACAGGGTACGGAACCGGGGAGCTGTTTTTT
CDR3 protein: CASSSGTGYGTGELFF

clone size: many
J gene: TRBJ1-5
V gene: TRBV19
D gene: NA
CDR3 DNA: TGTGCCAGTAGTCAGGGTTTACGCGATAGCAATCAGCCCCAGCATTTT
CDR3 protein: CASSQGLRDSNQPQHF

clone size: NA
J gene: TRBJ2-2
V gene: TRBV2
D gene: NA
CDR3 DNA: TGTGCCAGCAGGAGAATCGCGAACACCGGGGAGCTGTTTTTT
CDR3 protein: CASRRIANTGELFF

clone size: few
J gene: TRBJ2-5
V gene: TRBV5-4
D gene: TRBD1
CDR3 DNA: TGTGCCAGCAGCCGACAGGGGGCTCAAGAGACCCAGTACTTC
CDR3 protein: CASSRQGAQETQYF

clone size: NA
J gene: TRBJ1-1
V gene: TRBV10-3
D gene: NA
CDR3 DNA: TGTGCCATCAGTGTGGGGGAGGGGAACACTGAAGCTTTCTTT
CDR3 protein: CAISVGEGNTEAFF

clone size: NA
J gene: TRBJ1-3
V gene: TRBV6-2/TRBV6-3
D gene: TRBD1
CDR3 DNA: TGTGCCAGCAGTGATCTTGGACAGGGTTCTTCTGGAAACACCATATATTTT
CDR3 protein: CASSDLGQGSSGNTIYF

clone size: NA
J gene: TRBJ2-3
V gene: TRBV5-1
D gene: TRBD2
CDR3 DNA: TGCGCCAGCAGGGTTACTAGCGGCACAGATACGCAGTATTTT
CDR3 protein: CASRVTSGTDTQYF

clone size: NA
J gene: TRBJ1-2
V gene: TRBV30
D gene: NA
CDR3 DNA: TGTGCCTGGAGTTTGACTGATGTCGGCTACACCTTC
CDR3 protein: CAWSLTDVGYTF

clone size: NA
J gene: TRBJ1-6
V gene: TRBV2
D gene: NA
CDR3 DNA: TGTGCCAGCAAAAGGGGACTGGGTTTTAATTCACCCCTCCACTTT
CDR3 protein: CASKRGLGFNSPLHF

clone size: once
J gene: TRBJ2-7
V gene: TRBV5-1
D gene: TRBD1
CDR3 DNA: TGCGCCAGCAGCTTGGGCAGGGGGTTAGCCTACACACTCTACGAGCAGTACTTC
CDR3 protein: CASSLGRGLAYTLYEQYF

clone size: NA
J gene: TRBJ2-7
V gene: TRBV3-1/TRBV3-2
D gene: TRBD1
CDR3 DNA: TGTGCCAGCAGCCAAACCCGGGACAGGGGTTCACTCGAGCAGTACTTC
CDR3 protein: CASSQTRDRGSLEQYF

clone size: once
J gene: TRBJ2-7
V gene: TRBV2
D gene: TRBD1
CDR3 DNA: TGTGCCAGCAGTCCCATAGGTGGACAGGGGTTCGGCGAGCAGTACTTC
CDR3 protein: CASSPIGGQGFGEQYF

clone size: NA
J gene: TRBJ2-5
V gene: TRBV9
D gene: NA
CDR3 DNA: TGTGCCAGCAGCGTAGAAAGCGGTGCCGCGTGGGAGACCCAGTACTTC
CDR3 protein: CASSVESGAAWETQYF

clone size: once
J gene: TRBJ1-1
V gene: TRBV10-3
D gene: NA
CDR3 DNA: TGTGCCATCAATAAGCAGGTGAACACTGAAGCTTTCTTT
CDR3 protein: CAINKQVNTEAFF

clone size: few
J gene: TRBJ2-1
V gene: TRBV5-1
D gene: TRBD2
CDR3 DNA: TGCGCCAGCAGCCGAGTGGCGGGACTAGCCAACAATGAGCAGTTCTTC
CDR3 protein: CASSRVAGLANNEQFF

clone size: NA
J gene: TRBJ2-3
V gene: TRBV29-1
D gene: NA
CDR3 DNA: TGCAGCGTTGAAGTTCAGCCAGGGGATACGCAGTATTTT
CDR3 protein: CSVEVQPGDTQYF

clone size: NA
J gene: TRBJ1-2
V gene: TRBV5-8
D gene: TRBD1
CDR3 DNA: TGTGCCAGCAGCTTGACCAGGGGGCCTGGCTACACCTTC
CDR3 protein: CASSLTRGPGYTF